This T cell receptor (beta chain) was documented in a study of OX40 agonist ivuxolimab in advanced cancers. The overall study: People in dose escalation had one of these cancers: hepatocellular carcinoma, melanoma, renal cell or head and neck cancer.

The CDR3 has 16 amino acids. V was shortened by 3 bases and J by 3 bases, with 17 bases between the two germline ends. Germline V gene sequence: CDR1 SGHTA, CDR2 FQGNSA. Profiling relied on immunoSEQ multiplex PCR, and the TCRdb table lists in-frame clones only, not all of them. The sample contains around 80,000 clones, about 88% of which appear only once. This sequence originates from an adult with an advanced solid tumor such as melanoma, head and neck, liver or kidney cancer. V and J are TRBV7-2 and TRBJ1-1; a possible D gene is TRBD1 (6 bases). Sequencing was performed on CD4+ or CD8+ T cells sorted from blood, taken in a trial of the OX40 agonist ivuxolimab. The chain's CDR3 is CASSFRQGYGDTEAFF. The DNA of the CDR3 is TGTGCCAGCAGCTTCAGGCAGGGGTACGGGGACACTGAAGCTTTCTTT.